A selection of T cell receptor beta chains follows, all from one sample in a study of shared clonotypes between healthy human individuals. Data came from immunoSEQ multiplex PCR; TCRdb stores just in-frame clones and leaves some out. Of around 1.9 million clones in the sample, approximately 94% were seen once. Material for sequencing was naive CD8+ T cells from PBMCs. These receptors all come from a man between 18 and 35 years old in good health. Some clones in this sample may be carry-over from other donors' samples. Each CDR3 is given with its conserved first and last residue. A D gene is named only where the DNA matches it firmly. The size entry is marked missing in some rows and otherwise reads once, few, many or a size class.

d_gene	abundance	len	v_gene	j_gene	CDR3aa	CDR3nt
NA	NA	16	TRBV7-2	TRBJ1-1	CASSFGGQGTTGRAFF	TGTGCCAGCAGCTTCGGGGGGCAAGGGACCACAGGACGGGCTTTCTTT
NA	NA	15	TRBV28	TRBJ1-4	CASSLSAGLGEKLFF	TGTGCCAGCAGTTTATCGGCGGGTTTAGGGGAAAAACTGTTTTTT
NA	NA	16	TRBV27	TRBJ2-1	CASSLSWGRLGNEQFF	TGTGCCAGCAGTTTATCGTGGGGGCGGCTCGGGAATGAGCAGTTCTTC
NA	once	14	TRBV30	TRBJ2-5	CAWSSGPRWETQYF	TGTGCCTGGAGTTCCGGGCCTCGTTGGGAGACCCAGTACTTC
NA	once	15	TRBV28	TRBJ2-7	CASSGALAGRYEQYF	TGTGCCAGCAGTGGGGCGCTTGCAGGTCGCTACGAGCAGTACTTC
TRBD2	once	15	TRBV2	TRBJ2-1	CASSDAGGTYNEQFF	TGTGCCAGCAGTGATGCGGGAGGCACCTACAATGAGCAGTTCTTC
NA	NA	16	TRBV7-9	TRBJ2-2	CASSSDRGANTGELFF	TGTGCCAGCAGCTCGGACAGAGGAGCGAACACCGGGGAGCTGTTTTTT
NA	NA	15	TRBV28	TRBJ2-1	CASSFRGRSYNEQFF	TGTGCCAGCAGCTTTCGGGGGCGATCCTACAATGAGCAGTTCTTC
NA	NA	15	TRBV7-2	TRBJ2-7	CASSLAKNSLYEQYF	TGTGCCAGCAGCTTAGCCAAAAACAGCCTCTACGAGCAGTACTTC
NA	NA	17	TRBV7-9	TRBJ2-5	CASSLELAGRGRETQYF	TGTGCCAGCAGCTTAGAACTTGCTGGCAGGGGAAGAGAGACCCAGTACTTC
TRBD2	NA	19	TRBV7-3	TRBJ2-5	CASSLIGLTSGRSGETQYF	TGTGCCAGCAGCCTCATAGGTCTAACTAGCGGGAGAAGTGGGGAGACCCAGTACTTC
TRBD2	NA	15	TRBV4-2	TRBJ2-2	CPYQGLAGVAGELFF	TGTCCCTACCAGGGACTAGCGGGAGTGGCCGGGGAGCTGTTTTTT
NA	NA	14	TRBV27	TRBJ1-5	CASSYGQYNQPQHF	TGTGCCAGCAGCTACGGACAGTACAATCAGCCCCAGCATTTT
NA	NA	13	TRBV6-1	TRBJ1-4	CASRGRRNEKLFF	TGTGCCAGCAGGGGCAGGCGAAATGAAAAACTGTTTTTT
NA	NA	13	TRBV2	TRBJ2-3	CASSVRSSDTQYF	TGTGCCAGCAGTGTCAGAAGCTCAGATACGCAGTATTTT
TRBD2	NA	19	TRBV7-9	TRBJ2-5	CASSSDLLIAGGPKETQYF	TGTGCCAGCAGCTCTGACCTTCTCATAGCGGGAGGGCCAAAAGAGACCCAGTACTTC
NA	once	14	TRBV10-2	TRBJ2-3	CASDPSGRADTQYF	TGCGCCAGCGACCCGAGCGGGCGGGCAGATACGCAGTATTTT
NA	NA	15	TRBV25-1	TRBJ1-5	CASRKGHFSNQPQHF	TGTGCCAGCAGGAAAGGACACTTTAGCAATCAGCCCCAGCATTTT
TRBD2	NA	16	TRBV4-2	TRBJ2-3	CASSQALAGSGDTQYF	TGTGCCAGCAGCCAAGCACTAGCGGGAAGCGGGGATACGCAGTATTTT
NA	NA	15	TRBV15	TRBJ2-3	CATSRDRSDWDTQYF	TGTGCCACCAGCAGAGATCGGTCCGATTGGGATACGCAGTATTTT
NA	NA	13	TRBV13	TRBJ1-1	CASSLMGSTEAFF	TGTGCCAGCAGCTTAATGGGGAGCACTGAAGCTTTCTTT
NA	once	15	TRBV28	TRBJ2-7	CASSFTGVTSYEQYF	TGTGCCAGCAGTTTCACCGGGGTTACCTCCTACGAGCAGTACTTC
NA	once	17	TRBV7-9	TRBJ2-1	CASSREIGGRSYNEQFF	TGTGCCAGCAGCAGAGAGATAGGTGGGAGGTCATACAATGAGCAGTTCTTC
NA	NA	15	TRBV7-8	TRBJ1-5	CASSLEAGLNQPQHF	TGTGCCAGCAGCTTAGAGGCAGGGTTGAATCAGCCCCAGCATTTT
NA	NA	14	TRBV30	TRBJ1-2	CAWTGTGGDYGYTF	TGTGCCTGGACGGGTACTGGGGGTGACTATGGCTACACCTTC
NA	NA	13	TRBV9	TRBJ2-2	CASSEWGTGELFF	TGTGCCAGCAGTGAGTGGGGGACCGGGGAGCTGTTTTTT
NA	NA	19	TRBV7-6	TRBJ2-4	CASSLVASGTPLAKNIQYF	TGTGCCAGCAGCTTAGTTGCCTCAGGGACACCACTAGCCAAAAACATTCAGTACTTC
NA	NA	14	TRBV15	TRBJ2-3	CATSRVRGPDTQYF	TGTGCCACCAGCAGAGTACGGGGGCCAGATACGCAGTATTTT
TRBD2	NA	14	TRBV5-4	TRBJ2-7	CASSGTSGTYEQYF	TGTGCCAGCAGCGGGACTAGCGGTACCTACGAGCAGTACTTC
NA	once	16	TRBV5-1	TRBJ2-4	CASSLAGVGLERIQYF	TGCGCCAGCAGCTTGGCGGGGGTAGGGTTGGAGCGGATTCAGTACTTC
NA	NA	14	TRBV6-5	TRBJ1-1	CASSYSEGGTEAFF	TGTGCCAGCAGTTACTCTGAGGGGGGCACTGAAGCTTTCTTT
TRBD1	NA	15	TRBV4-3	TRBJ2-2	CASSPRDRGAGELFF	TGCGCCAGCAGCCCCAGGGACAGGGGGGCCGGGGAGCTGTTTTTT
TRBD2	NA	18	TRBV4-2	TRBJ2-7	CASSQDHPVTSGRKEQYF	TGTGCCAGCAGCCAAGATCATCCCGTAACTAGCGGGAGGAAGGAGCAGTACTTC
TRBD1	NA	14	TRBV7-3	TRBJ1-1	CASSTTGGRAEAFF	TGTGCCAGCAGCACCACAGGGGGCAGGGCTGAAGCTTTCTTT
NA	few	16	TRBV27	TRBJ1-1	CASSWLLESADTEAFF	TGTGCCAGCAGTTGGTTACTTGAGAGTGCGGACACTGAAGCTTTCTTT
NA	NA	12	TRBV9	TRBJ1-6	CASRAGDSPLHF	TGTGCCAGCAGGGCAGGGGATTCACCCCTCCACTTT
TRBD2	NA	17	TRBV9	TRBJ2-2	CASSPTGLAGLGGELFF	TGTGCCAGCAGCCCCACCGGACTAGCGGGATTAGGGGGGGAGCTGTTTTTT
NA	NA	15	TRBV6-4	TRBJ2-1	CASSDGGPTNNEQFF	TGTGCCAGCAGTGACGGGGGCCCAACCAACAATGAGCAGTTCTTC
TRBD2	NA	16	TRBV4-3	TRBJ2-1	CASSQGLAGVWNEQFF	TGCGCCAGCAGCCAAGGACTAGCGGGAGTATGGAATGAGCAGTTCTTC
NA	NA	12	TRBV28	TRBJ1-5	CASSWDNQPQHF	TGTGCCAGCAGTTGGGATAATCAGCCCCAGCATTTT
NA	NA	14	TRBV29-1	TRBJ2-1	CSVEAGSGHNEQFF	TGCAGCGTTGAGGCTGGTAGCGGCCACAATGAGCAGTTCTTC
TRBD1	NA	16	TRBV5-1	TRBJ1-2	CASSQSRTGVTYGYTF	TGCGCCAGCAGCCAGAGTCGGACAGGAGTGACATATGGCTACACCTTC
NA	many	14	TRBV6-1	TRBJ2-7	CASSGRGLTYEQYF	TGTGCCAGCAGCGGTCGGGGCCTGACCTACGAGCAGTACTTC
NA	NA	15	TRBV27	TRBJ1-2	CASSQEQGQVYGYTF	TGTGCCAGCAGCCAGGAACAGGGTCAGGTCTATGGCTACACCTTC
NA	few	14	TRBV19	TRBJ2-7	CASSLWSSPYEQYF	TGTGCCAGTAGTCTTTGGAGCAGTCCCTACGAGCAGTACTTC
NA	NA	16	TRBV7-6	TRBJ2-1	CASSYLGGAAYNEQFF	TGTGCCAGCAGCTACCTGGGGGGAGCTGCCTACAATGAGCAGTTCTTC